The present entry profiles one T cell receptor (beta chain) with its context. Its antigen is currently unknown. This sample is part of a study of Ad26.COV2.S vaccination and SARS-CoV-2 variants. Whole-study context: A COV1001 Ad26.COV2.S trial-arm participant provided the sample. Study-level findings and limits: Vaccinees and placebo recipients showed similar non-spike TCR breadth.

Treatment: around 19 received Ad26.COV2.S at low or high dose, single or two shots; 5 received placebo; per-sample allocation not given. Sampling occurred on day 63 after the first vaccine or placebo injection. The donor's status was that of an adult aged 18-55 years in Boston. Libraries were prepared by immunoSEQ multiplex PCR; TCRdb keeps only in-frame clonotypes and omits some of them. Counted here are 410,000 or so clones, approximately 90% occurring once; the ten biggest clones make up approximately 1.6%. CDR1 LGHNA and CDR2 YSLEER come from the germline V gene. V was trimmed by 0 bases and J by 2 bases, leaving 7 bases between them. This CDR3 is 14 amino acids long.

This rearrangement joins TRBV4-3 to TRBJ1-2; D remains ambiguous. The sample here was peripheral blood, taken in a trial of Ad26.COV2.S vaccine versus placebo. The TCR was taken from a person aged 18-65 years who received the Ad26.COV2.S COVID-19 vaccine or a placebo. DNA of the CDR3: TGCGCCAGCAGCCAAGATGCCAGAAACTATGGCTACACCTTC. It yields the protein CASSQDARNYGYTF.